This T cell receptor beta chain emerged from a study of blood T cell repertoires in COVID-19. Study information: The United States, Italy and Spain supplied acute and convalescent COVID-19 samples. PBMCs, B-cell-depleted T cells, or T cells were the source of the cDNA or gDNA that made up the material.

In the authors' workflow: Using reference gene primer amplification, nucleated cell counts were estimated. The table came from immunoSEQ multiplex PCR; TCRdb's copy has only in-frame clones and leaves some out. V, J and clone size reflect that table, while D and trimming were determined from the DNA. The sample has about 160,000 clones; 65% to 85% are singletons. The V gene's germline CDR1 is SGDLS and CDR2 YYNGEE. The CDR3 length is 14 residues. The V and J ends lost 3 bases and 3 bases respectively, with 10 bases between them. V usage is TRBV9 and J usage is TRBJ2-1, with TRBD1 as a possible D gene (5 bases). This TCR derives from an elderly woman with active or convalescent COVID-19. The material sequenced was peripheral blood. As DNA, the CDR3 is TGTGCCAGCAGCGGACAGTCGGTCTACAATGAGCAGTTCTTC. This gives the protein CASSGQSVYNEQFF.